This T cell receptor (beta chain) emerged from a study of cytomegalovirus exposure and HLA in healthy donors. Germline values: CDR1 SNHLY, CDR2 FYNNEI. This CDR3 has 15 residues. The trim removed 5 bases at V and 7 bases at J, leaving 7 bases unmatched. 13 Jbeta primers and 60 Vbeta primers were used for the PCR. TCRdb keeps only in-frame clones here, not all; method: immunoSEQ multiplex PCR. The profile shows more than 150,000 clones, roughly nine tenths of them singletons. Of note for this clone: At the DNA level, this CDR3 is encoded by other sequences in the same sample as well.

The sequenced sample was PBMCs. The chain employs TRBV2 and TRBJ1-5; 11 bases align to TRBD1. This receptor was identified in a girl less than two years old in good health and CMV-seronegative. The CDR3 is CASSLGQGAGQPQHF. CDR3 DNA sequence: TGTGCCAGCAGTTTAGGACAGGGGGCAGGGCAGCCCCAGCATTTT.